Below, 7 T cell receptor beta chains from the same sample are listed, as sequenced in a study of T cell responses to AZD1222 COVID-19 vaccine. Sequenced by immunoSEQ multiplex PCR; TCRdb stores in-frame clones only, minus some. Here the sample spans about 86,000 clones, around four fifths being singletons. The specimen was peripheral blood, collected on day 0 of AZD1222 vaccination. Receptor source: an adult in good health.

This clone was detected only a few times. J is TRBJ1-2 and V is TRBV4-1, with unresolved D. The CDR3 has 15 amino acids. With 1 base removed from V and 8 bases from J, the gap between germline ends came to 17 bases. Per germline, CDR1 MGHRA and CDR2 YSYEKL. CDR3 protein: CASSQVEQTYLGYTF. CDR3 nucleotides: TGCGCCAGCAGCCAAGTGGAGCAGACGTATCTGGGCTACACCTTC.

The chain joins TRBV2 to TRBJ2-7, with 10 bases identical to TRBD1. The V and J ends lost 6 bases and 6 bases, in that order; junction bases with no gene match: 5. Germline V gene data show CDR1 as SNHLY and CDR2 as FYNNEI. The CDR3 extends over 13 amino acids. The CDR3 reads CASRRQGASEQYF. The CDR3 DNA reads as TGTGCCAGCAGACGACAGGGGGCAAGCGAGCAGTACTTC.

This clone was seen many times. CDR3 DNA sequence: TGTGCCACCAGCAGAGAGGGACCCTATGGCTACACCTTC. Protein product: CATSREGPYGYTF. The rearrangement uses TRBV15 and TRBJ1-2, with D possibly matching TRBD1 (5 bases). The CDR3 sequence is 13 residues long. Trimming shortened V by 0 bases and J by 4 bases, and 6 bases separated the two germline ends. From germline, CDR1 is LNHNV and CDR2 YYDKDF (reference sequence).

With respect to this clone: A read error may produce the germline difference seen at one junction end. V and J are TRBV5-4 and TRBJ1-2; D is unclear. CDR1 SGHNT and CDR2 YYREEE come from the germline V gene (reference sequence). The CDR3 spans 12 residues. The CDR3 coding sequence is TGTGCCAGCAGCTTGGATTATGCTCCAAGTATCTTC. Protein product: CASSLDYAPSIF.

The chain has TRBV3-1 (or the pseudogene TRBV3-2) and TRBJ1-5; tentative D call: TRBD1 (5 bases). The CDR3 totals 14 residues. Germline V gives CDR1 LGHDT, CDR2 YNNKEL (reference sequence). V was trimmed by 3 bases and J by 7 bases, leaving 13 bases between them. The CDR3, as DNA: TGTGCCAGCAGCCAGGATTCGGGGGTCCAGCCCCAGCATTTT. Protein product: CASSQDSGVQPQHF.

This clone was found a few times. The rearrangement links TRBV7-2 to TRBJ2-1; D may be TRBD2 (5 bases). The CDR3 length is 13 residues. Deletions cut 8 bases from V and 6 bases from J, with 14 bases between. Per the germline V gene, CDR1 is SGHTA and CDR2 is FQGNSA. The CDR3 bases are TGTGCCAGCTCCGTCGGACTTTTCAATGAGCAGTTCTTC. It translates to CASSVGLFNEQFF.

The V and J genes are TRBV6-6 and TRBJ2-5; TRBD1 aligns across 9 bases. CDR1 and CDR2 from the germline V gene are MNHNY and SVGAGI (reference sequence). This CDR3 region has 15 residues. The trim removed 6 bases at V and 5 bases at J, leaving 10 bases unmatched. CDR3 protein: CASSDRDRARETQYF. DNA for the CDR3: TGTGCCAGCAGCGACCGGGACAGGGCAAGGGAGACCCAGTACTTC.